This T cell receptor beta chain is from a study of PD-L1 blockade in urothelial cancer. Data came from immunoSEQ multiplex PCR; TCRdb stores just in-frame clones and leaves some out. The table has about 85,000 clones, approximately 87% seen once; the top ten hold 14%. Trimming left V 9 bases short and J 1 base short, with 12 bases between. The CDR3 spans 13 residues. Germline V gives CDR1 ENHRY, CDR2 SYGVKD. Time point defined: pretreatment peripheral blood. This sequence was found in a man aged 60 to 69 with urothelial cancer. This material consisted of PBMCs, taken around atezolizumab (anti-PD-L1) treatment. V gene TRBV10-3 combines with J gene TRBJ1-1, with a weak D call TRBD1 (5 bases). Written as DNA, the CDR3 is TGTGCCATTTCGGTGACAGAGAACACTGAAGCTTTCTTT. Translation: CAISVTENTEAFF.